This T cell receptor (beta chain) stems from a study of blood T cell repertoires in COVID-19. The study drew participants aged about 18 to 95 years from 20 to 30 US areas. Which cohort a participant joined came from the clinical history participants gave. Each exposed participant met a COVID-19 case in the 2 weeks preceding study entry. The CDR3 is 17 amino acids. From germline, CDR1 is SGHTA and CDR2 FQGNSA. V shed 5 bases, J shed 6 bases, and the junction held 16 bases outside the gene matches. Under the authors' procedure: Reference gene primer amplification gave nucleated cell count estimates. The method was immunoSEQ multiplex PCR; TCRdb's version includes in-frame clones alone and lacks a portion of them. That table is the source of V, J and clone size, and D and trimming were worked out from the DNA. This sample has 250,000 or so clones; 70% to 90% occur once, and the top ten carry less than 8.5%.

This chain uses TRBV7-2 with TRBJ2-7; 10 bases are shared with TRBD2. The sample taken for sequencing was PBMCs or T cells enriched from blood (not recorded which). The receptor's source is a woman aged 45-65 years who had been exposed to COVID-19. The DNA for the CDR3 is TGTGCCAGCAGCAGGGGAAAAGTGGGGACTAGCGAAGGCGAGCAGTACTTC. Translated, it gives CASSRGKVGTSEGEQYF.